The 3 T cell receptor beta chains in this list originate from one sample, sequenced in a study of cytomegalovirus exposure and HLA in healthy donors. Use of 60 Vbeta and 13 Jbeta primers characterized the PCR. Produced via immunoSEQ multiplex PCR; TCRdb's table is partial and in-frame only. The table has roughly 180,000 clones, 75% seen once. The sequencing sample was made of PBMCs. These TCRs come from a middle-aged woman in good health and CMV-seropositive.

The chain links TRBV10-2 to TRBJ2-7; D remains unclear. The CDR3 sequence is 14 residues long. Trimming shortened V by 6 bases and J by 0 bases, and 12 bases separated the two germline ends. Germline V gene data show CDR1 as WSHSY and CDR2 as SAAADI. The CDR3, as DNA: TGCGCCAGCAGCCCCCTTCTAGGCTCCTACGAGCAGTACTTC. It encodes CASSPLLGSYEQYF.

This chain joins TRBV9 and TRBJ2-4, with TRBD2 matching 9 bases. The CDR3 spans 19 residues. Germline-derived CDR1 and CDR2 are SGDLS and YYNGEE. The J segment lost 4 bases and the V segment lost 0 bases, leaving 14 bases of the junction unmatched. The CDR3 DNA sequence: TGTGCCAGCAGCGTAGGAGGGGGGCTCTCAAGCGGGAGGAAAAACATTCAGTACTTC. Its protein product is CASSVGGGLSSGRKNIQYF.

V usage is TRBV27 and J usage is TRBJ2-7; 12 bases align to TRBD2. Germline values: CDR1 MNHEY, CDR2 SMNVEV (reference sequence). The CDR3 loop spans 15 amino acids. With V trimmed by 5 bases and J by 10 bases, 12 bases remained unmatched. DNA for the CDR3: TGTGCCAGCAGTATCTCCGGGACTAGCGGGTCAGCTCAGTACTTC. Amino acid sequence: CASSISGTSGSAQYF.